A selection of T cell receptor beta chains follows, all from one sample in a study of shared clonotypes between healthy human individuals. Profiled with immunoSEQ multiplex PCR; TCRdb holds only in-frame clones, not every one. In the table there are 950,000 to 1,100,000 clones, approximately 80% of which are singletons. Sequenced input: memory CD4+ T cells from PBMCs. The source of these receptors is a man aged 18 to 29 in good health. Some clones in this sample may be carry-over from other donors' samples. The CDR3 runs from the conserved cysteine through the conserved F or W. A D gene is named only where the DNA matches it firmly. Some rows mark clone size as missing; the rest say once, few, many or name a class of expanded clone.

>15|TRBD2|TRBV7-9|TRBJ2-5|-
TGTGCCAGCAGCCGGACTAGCGGGGCCCAAGAGACCCAGTACTTC
CASSRTSGAQETQYF
>16|-|TRBV5-6|TRBJ2-3|-
TGTGCCAGCAGCGCGGGGACCGGGACCGGCACAGATACGCAGTATTTT
CASSAGTGTGTDTQYF
>17|-|TRBV5-1|TRBJ1-2|once
TGCGCCAGCAGCTTGGAGGGTGTTGGATCAACGAACTATGGCTACACCTTC
CASSLEGVGSTNYGYTF
>15|TRBD1|TRBV7-9|TRBJ1-1|few
TGTGCCAGCAGCCTAAGACAGGGGGGAACAAGTGAAGCTTTCTTT
CASSLRQGGTSEAFF
>14|-|TRBV6-4|TRBJ1-2|once
TGTGCCAGCAGTGACGGCCGAGCTAACTATGGCTACACCTTC
CASSDGRANYGYTF
>16|-|TRBV11-2|TRBJ2-3|-
TGTGCCAGCAGCCCCCGTTTGAGGGCTGGCACAGATACGCAGTATTTT
CASSPRLRAGTDTQYF
>17|TRBD2|TRBV4-1|TRBJ2-1|once
TGCGCCAGCAGCCAAGATCGGAGCGGGAGGATCTACAATGAGCAGTTCTTC
CASSQDRSGRIYNEQFF
>14|-|TRBV6-1|TRBJ2-7|-
TGTGCCAGCAGTGACGTCTGGCGAAGCGGCGAGCAGTACTTC
CASSDVWRSGEQYF
>15|-|TRBV27|TRBJ2-3|once
TGTGCCAGCAGACGTTTCGGCGGGGGCACAGATACGCAGTATTTT
CASRRFGGGTDTQYF
>14|-|TRBV19|TRBJ1-2|-
TGTGCCAGTAGTACCTTCGGTGGTGACTATGGCTACACCTTC
CASSTFGGDYGYTF
>14|-|TRBV19|TRBJ2-5|-
TGTGCCAGTAGTATAATGCAGGGGGGAGAGACCCAGTACTTC
CASSIMQGGETQYF
>14|-|TRBV2|TRBJ1-1|few
TGTGCCAGCAATGACTTATTCTCGGGTACTGAAGCTTTCTTT
CASNDLFSGTEAFF
>14|-|TRBV4-1|TRBJ2-2|-
TGCGCCAGCAGCCAAGAGGTCAGGGGCGGGGAGCTGTTTTTT
CASSQEVRGGELFF
>16|TRBD1|TRBV5-1|TRBJ2-5|-
TGCGCCAGCAGCTTGGCTCCCCGGGACAGGGGGGAGACCCAGTACTTC
CASSLAPRDRGETQYF
>15|TRBD1|TRBV6-1|TRBJ2-6|-
TGTGCCAGCAATGACAGGGTTGTTGGGGCCAACGTCCTGACTTTC
CASNDRVVGANVLTF
>16|TRBD1|TRBV10-3|TRBJ1-2|-
TGTGCCATCAGTGGCGGACAGGGGAGTTTACACTATGGCTACACCTTC
CAISGGQGSLHYGYTF
>12|-|TRBV11-2|TRBJ1-1|-
TGTGCCAGCAGCTTAGATCGGGCCGAAGCTTTCTTT
CASSLDRAEAFF
>12|-|TRBV6-1|TRBJ2-5|-
TGTGCCAGCAGTCGGTCCCAAGAGACCCAGTACTTC
CASSRSQETQYF
>12|TRBD1|TRBV6-1|TRBJ2-7|-
TGTGCCAGCAGGAAGACAGGGGTTGGGCAGTACTTC
CASRKTGVGQYF
>12|-|TRBV6-5|TRBJ2-1|-
TGTGCCAGCAGTAGGAACAGTGGGGAGCAGTTCTTC
CASSRNSGEQFF
>16|-|TRBV5-1|TRBJ2-1|few
TGCGCCAGCAGCTTGGCCGGCGGGACCTCCTACAATGAGCAGTTCTTC
CASSLAGGTSYNEQFF
>16|TRBD1|TRBV28|TRBJ2-1|once
TGTGCCAGCAGAAAATCGGGACAGGGGACCCTAGGTGAGCAGTTCTTC
CASRKSGQGTLGEQFF
>16|TRBD2|TRBV4-2|TRBJ2-1|-
TGTGCCAGCAGCCAAGTGGGGAGGGTGGACTACAATGAGCAGTTCTTC
CASSQVGRVDYNEQFF
>15|TRBD2|TRBV18|TRBJ2-5|-
TGTGCCAGCCGATCTAGCGGGAGGGCCTTAGAGACCCAGTACTTC
CASRSSGRALETQYF
>15|TRBD2|TRBV7-2|TRBJ2-2|-
TGTGCCAGCAGCTTGGTGGGACTAGCGCCGAGGGAGCTGTTTTTT
CASSLVGLAPRELFF
>15|TRBD2|TRBV5-4|TRBJ2-5|-
TGTGCCAGCAGCTTCACTAGCGGGAGTCGGAAGACCCAGTACTTC
CASSFTSGSRKTQYF
>16|-|TRBV7-2|TRBJ1-1|once
TGTGCCAGCAGCTTATTGGGGACAAACCTTAACACTGAAGCTTTCTTT
CASSLLGTNLNTEAFF
>13|-|TRBV27|TRBJ1-2|-
TGTGCCAGCAGTAGCCAGGGTAGTCGTGGCTACACCTTC
CASSSQGSRGYTF
>15|-|TRBV7-2|TRBJ2-5|-
TGTGCCAGCAGCTTAGGGATAGGGTTTGGAGAGACCCAGTACTTC
CASSLGIGFGETQYF
>15|TRBD1|TRBV11-2|TRBJ2-7|once
TGTGCCAGCAGCTTCTCCGGGACAGACTCCTACGAGCAGTACTTC
CASSFSGTDSYEQYF
>13|-|TRBV28|TRBJ1-5|-
TGTGCCAGCAGTCAACCAACAGGGCAGCCCCAGCATTTT
CASSQPTGQPQHF
>15|-|TRBV5-5|TRBJ1-3|-
TGTGCCAGCAGTTTCACAGCTTACCCTGGAAACACCATATATTTT
CASSFTAYPGNTIYF
>12|TRBD1|TRBV7-2|TRBJ2-7|-
TGTGCCAGCAGCGGGACAGGGATCGAGCAGTACTTC
CASSGTGIEQYF
>16|-|TRBV5-1|TRBJ1-5|-
TGCGCCAGCAGCTCCGCCCCCAGGGAGGTCAATCAGCCCCAGCATTTT
CASSSAPREVNQPQHF
>12|-|TRBV9|TRBJ2-5|-
TGTGCCAGCAGCGTAGATCCGGAGACCCAGTACTTC
CASSVDPETQYF
>17|-|TRBV11-2|TRBJ2-1|-
TGTGCCAGCAGCTTAGGCGGGACAGACCCGAGGTACAATGAGCAGTTCTTC
CASSLGGTDPRYNEQFF
>14|-|TRBV7-9|TRBJ1-4|few
TGTGCCAGCAGACCAGGACGGACGAATGAAAAACTGTTTTTT
CASRPGRTNEKLFF
>14|-|TRBV2|TRBJ1-5|-
TGTGCCAGCAGTGTTTGGAGCGGGGACCAGCCCCAGCATTTT
CASSVWSGDQPQHF
>13|TRBD2|TRBV15|TRBJ2-5|-
TGTGCCACCAGCGTCCGGGGGGGAGAGACCCAGTACTTC
CATSVRGGETQYF
>13|TRBD1|TRBV28|TRBJ1-2|few
TGTGCCAGCAGTTGGGAGGGGGCGCATGGCTACACCTTC
CASSWEGAHGYTF
>16|TRBD1|TRBV28|TRBJ1-2|-
TGTGCCAGCAGTTTATTCCACAGGGGGCAAAACTATGGCTACACCTTC
CASSLFHRGQNYGYTF
>14|-|TRBV29-1|TRBJ1-3|-
TGCAGCGTTGTTGAGAACTTATCTGGAAACACCATATATTTT
CSVVENLSGNTIYF
>12|-|TRBV2|TRBJ2-5|once
TGTGCCAAAGACAGGTACCAAGAGACCCAGTACTTC
CAKDRYQETQYF
>16|-|TRBV7-2|TRBJ1-2|once
TGTGCCAGCAGCCCAAGCCACGTGGGGGCAGGCTATGGCTACACCTTC
CASSPSHVGAGYGYTF
>14|-|TRBV5-1|TRBJ2-3|-
TGCGCCAGCAGCTCCGGGCTAAACACAGATACGCAGTATTTT
CASSSGLNTDTQYF
>15|-|TRBV10-3|TRBJ2-7|-
TGTGCCATCAGTGAGTCCTGGAGCAGGGAGTACGAGCAGTACTTC
CAISESWSREYEQYF
>12|-|TRBV2|TRBJ1-2|once
TGTGCCAGCACCGCGGATACCTATGGCTACACCTTC
CASTADTYGYTF
>17|TRBD2|TRBV2|TRBJ2-3|few
TGTGCCAGCAGTGAATTGGGACTAGCGGGAGTTACAGATACGCAGTATTTT
CASSELGLAGVTDTQYF
>15|-|TRBV7-3|TRBJ2-6|-
TGTGCCAGCAGTCGTGAACTCTCTGGGGCCAACGTCCTGACTTTC
CASSRELSGANVLTF
>11|-|TRBV6-5|TRBJ1-2|-
TGTGCCAGCCGGTCAGGGGCTGGCTACACCTTC
CASRSGAGYTF
>14|-|TRBV5-1|TRBJ1-5|-
TGCGCCAGCAGCTTGGATCCGGAAAAAAGATCCCAGCATTTT
CASSLDPEKRSQHF
>13|TRBD1|TRBV30|TRBJ1-4|-
TGTGCCTGGGAGCTTGACAGGGGAGAAAAACTGTTTTTT
CAWELDRGEKLFF
>15|-|TRBV2|TRBJ1-4|few
TGTGCCAGCAGGTTTCGGTCGACATATCGGGAAAAACTGTTTTTT
CASRFRSTYREKLFF
>15|TRBD1|TRBV5-1|TRBJ1-1|-
TGCGCCAGCAGCCGCGCCGACAGGGGCGGCACTGAAGCTTTCTTT
CASSRADRGGTEAFF